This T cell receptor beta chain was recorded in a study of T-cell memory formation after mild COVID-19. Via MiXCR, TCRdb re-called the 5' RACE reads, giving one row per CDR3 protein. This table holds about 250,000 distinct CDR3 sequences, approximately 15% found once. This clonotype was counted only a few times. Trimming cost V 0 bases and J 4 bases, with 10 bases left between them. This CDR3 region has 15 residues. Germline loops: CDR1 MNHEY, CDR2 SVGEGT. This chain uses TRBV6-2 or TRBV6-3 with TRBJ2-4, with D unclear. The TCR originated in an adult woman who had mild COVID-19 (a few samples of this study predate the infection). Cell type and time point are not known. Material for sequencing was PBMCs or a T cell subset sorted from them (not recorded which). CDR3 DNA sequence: TGTGCCAGCAGTTACTCGGGTACACGGAAAAACATTCAGTACTTC. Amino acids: CASSYSGTRKNIQYF.